The 7 T cell receptor beta chains listed next were all sequenced from one sample in a study of blood T cell repertoires in COVID-19 (dated by TCRdb to 2020 to 2022). Libraries were built with the immunoSEQ multiplex PCR assay. TCRdb retrieved this table from immuneACCESS and kept in-frame rearrangements only. Not all clones are present; in checked studies, unresolved V genes account for under half, and no reason is known for the remainder. The sample table records roughly 55,000 clones; 65% to 85% of these occur just once. Jointly, the top ten make up more than 13% of the sample. Sample: peripheral blood. These receptors came from a human donor with active or convalescent COVID-19. The donor label of this sample is uncertain.

The chain carries TRBV5-1 and TRBJ2-1; D is possibly TRBD1 (5 bases). The CDR3 loop spans 14 amino acids. Germline CDR1 and CDR2: SGHRS and YFSETQ. Trimming removed 0 bases at V and 3 bases at J, with 7 bases between. CDR3 region: CASSLGTLYNEQFF. The CDR3 DNA reads as TGCGCCAGCAGCTTGGGGACACTCTACAATGAGCAGTTCTTC.

This clone has a handful of counts. The chain couples TRBV28 to TRBJ2-3; tentatively, D is TRBD2 (7 bases). Trimming removed 5 bases at V and 1 base at J, with 13 bases between. CDR3 length: 15 amino acids. Germline V gives CDR1 MDHEN, CDR2 SYDVKM. CDR3 protein: CASSPPGGRTDTQYF. CDR3 in DNA: TGTGCCAGCAGTCCTCCGGGGGGCCGCACAGATACGCAGTATTTT. Drawing the rest from reference TRBV28 and TRBJ2-3, the complete variable domain is DVKVTQSSRYLVKRTGEKVFLECVQDMDHENMFWYRQDPGLGLRLIYFSYDVKMKEKGDIPEGYSVSREKKERFSLILESASTNQTSMYLCASSPPGGRTDTQYFGPGTRLTVL.

This chain uses TRBV4-3 with TRBJ2-7; TRBD2 agrees at 7 bases. The V gene end was trimmed by 4 bases and the J gene end by 6 bases; junction bases not matched to a gene: 12. This CDR3 contains 15 residues. Germline loops: CDR1 LGHNA, CDR2 YSLEER. The CDR3 sequence is CASSLGRLWEGEQYF. CDR3 nucleotide sequence: TGCGCCAGCAGCCTCGGAAGGCTGTGGGAGGGCGAGCAGTACTTC.

The chain links TRBV19 to TRBJ2-5, with 10 bases aligning to TRBD1. Per the germline V gene, CDR1 is LNHDA and CDR2 is SQIVND (reference sequence). This CDR3 has 13 residues. The V gene end was trimmed by 6 bases and the J gene end by 7 bases; junction bases not matched to a gene: 5. CDR3 DNA: TGTGCCAGTAGGACTGGACAGGGGGGGACCCAGTACTTC. Protein product: CASRTGQGGTQYF.

J is TRBJ1-2 and V is TRBV18, with 8 bases matching TRBD1. The CDR3 sequence is 14 residues long. CDR1 and CDR2 from the germline V gene are KGHSH and LQKENI. V shed 3 bases, J shed 4 bases, and the junction held 4 bases outside the gene matches. The CDR3 DNA is TGTGCCAGCTCACCCGGACAGGGAAGCTATGGCTACACCTTC. Its translation is CASSPGQGSYGYTF.

This chain uses TRBV27 with TRBJ2-1; 14 bases map to TRBD2. The CDR3 totals 16 residues. The V segment lost 3 bases and the J segment 7 bases; nucleotides outside the gene matches: 5. CDR1 is MNHEY and CDR2 is SMNVEV in the germline V gene (reference sequence). The CDR3 bases are TGTGCCAGCAGTTTGACGACTAGCGGGAGGGGTAATGAGCAGTTCTTC. Its protein product is CASSLTTSGRGNEQFF.

The chain uses TRBV7-3 and TRBJ2-5; tentative D call: TRBD1 (5 bases). The V gene's germline CDR1 is SGHTA and CDR2 FQGTGA. The germline V and J ends were trimmed by 1 base and 9 bases, with 9 bases remaining between them. The length of the CDR3 is 12 residues. The CDR3 loop is CASSLRVGPQYF. As DNA, the CDR3 is TGTGCCAGCAGCTTAAGGGTGGGGCCCCAGTACTTC.